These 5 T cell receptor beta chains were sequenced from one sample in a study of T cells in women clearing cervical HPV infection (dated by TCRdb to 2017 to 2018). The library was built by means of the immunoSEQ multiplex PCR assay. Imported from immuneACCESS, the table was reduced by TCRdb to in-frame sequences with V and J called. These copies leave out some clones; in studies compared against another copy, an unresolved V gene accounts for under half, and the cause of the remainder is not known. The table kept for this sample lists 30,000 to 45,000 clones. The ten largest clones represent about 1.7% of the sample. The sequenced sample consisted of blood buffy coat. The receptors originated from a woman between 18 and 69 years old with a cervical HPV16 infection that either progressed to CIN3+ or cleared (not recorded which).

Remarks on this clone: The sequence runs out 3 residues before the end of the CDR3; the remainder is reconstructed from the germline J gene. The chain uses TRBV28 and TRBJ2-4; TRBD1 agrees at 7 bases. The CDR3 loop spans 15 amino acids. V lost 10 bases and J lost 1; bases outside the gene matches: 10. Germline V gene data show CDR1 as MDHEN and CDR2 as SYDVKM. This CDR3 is CATGAPTGAKNIQYF. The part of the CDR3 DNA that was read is TGTGCCACCGGAGCCCCGACAGGGGCCAAAAACATT.

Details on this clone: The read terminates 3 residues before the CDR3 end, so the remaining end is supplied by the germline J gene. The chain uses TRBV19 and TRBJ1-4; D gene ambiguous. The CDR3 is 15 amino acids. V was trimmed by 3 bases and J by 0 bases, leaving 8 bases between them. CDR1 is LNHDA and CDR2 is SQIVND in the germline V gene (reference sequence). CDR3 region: CASSIRSATNEKLFF. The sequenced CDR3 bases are TGTGCCAGTAGTATCAGGAGTGCAACTAATGAAAAA.

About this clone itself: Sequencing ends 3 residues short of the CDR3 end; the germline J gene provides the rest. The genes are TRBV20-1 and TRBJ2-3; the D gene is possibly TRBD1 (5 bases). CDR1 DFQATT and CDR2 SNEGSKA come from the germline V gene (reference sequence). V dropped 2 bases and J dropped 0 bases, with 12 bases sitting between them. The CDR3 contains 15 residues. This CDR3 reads CSARRRGSSTDTQYF. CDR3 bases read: TGCAGTGCTAGACGTAGGGGCTCTAGCACAGATACG.

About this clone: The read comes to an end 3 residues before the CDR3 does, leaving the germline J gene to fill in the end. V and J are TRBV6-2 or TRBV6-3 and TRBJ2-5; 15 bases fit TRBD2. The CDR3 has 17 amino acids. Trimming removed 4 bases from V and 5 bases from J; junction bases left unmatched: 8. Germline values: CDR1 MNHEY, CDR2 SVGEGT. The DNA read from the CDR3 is TGTGCCAGCAGTTTCGGACTAGCGGGGGGGCTCGGGGAGACC. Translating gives CASSFGLAGGLGET. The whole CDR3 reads CASSFGLAGGLGETQYF.

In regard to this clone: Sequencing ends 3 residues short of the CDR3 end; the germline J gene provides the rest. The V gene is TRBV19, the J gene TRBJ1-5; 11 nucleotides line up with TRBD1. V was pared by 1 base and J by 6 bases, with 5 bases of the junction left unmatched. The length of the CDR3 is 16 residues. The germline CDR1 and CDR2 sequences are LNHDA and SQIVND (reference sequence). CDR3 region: CASSIGRDRGAQPQHF. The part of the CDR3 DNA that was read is TGTGCCAGTAGTATAGGGAGGGACAGGGGGGCTCAGCCC.